A single sample gave rise to the 20 T cell receptor beta chains below, sequenced in a study of blood T cells in healthy people across ages. Sample-barcoded 5' priming and a J-beta primer mix drove a second PCR of roughly 6 to 12 cycles. TCRdb re-called the 5' RACE reads through MiXCR, storing one row per CDR3 protein. The sample carries around 1,700,000 distinct CDR3 sequences, roughly 27% recorded once. The sample taken for sequencing was blood. These receptors came from a woman younger than 45 in good health.

The chain carries TRBV6-6 and TRBJ1-1; 9 nucleotides agree with TRBD1. Germline CDR1 is MNHNY and CDR2 is SVGAGI (reference sequence). Trimming at V came to 6 bases and at J to 1 base, leaving 12 bases not matched to a gene. The CDR3 loop spans 17 amino acids. CDR3 DNA: TGTGCCAGCAGCCTACCTACAGGGGGCAGAGGGAACACTGAAGCTTTCTTT. It is translated as CASSLPTGGRGNTEAFF.

For this clonotype: A much larger clone lies a single base off, so this may be a read error. The chain combines TRBV29-1 with TRBJ2-1, with 7 bases matching TRBD1. This CDR3 is built from 15 residues. CDR1 and CDR2 (germline): SQVTM, ANQGSEA. CDR3 region: CSVLSLKGALDERFF. CDR3 in DNA: TGCAGCGTTCTCTCGTTGAAGGGGGCCCTCGATGAGCGGTTCTTC.

The CDR3 sequence: CASSERGAAEDTQYF. The DNA for the CDR3 is TGTGCCAGCAGTGAAAGAGGGGCGGCGGAGGATACGCAGTATTTT. The chain is built from TRBV25-1 and TRBJ2-3; D is tentatively TRBD1 or TRBD2 (5 bases each). CDR3 length: 15 amino acids. From germline, CDR1 is MGHDK and CDR2 SYGVNS. V lost 2 bases, J lost 6 bases, and 15 bases lay in between.

On this clonotype itself: One end of the junction varies from germline; a read error may be responsible. The rearrangement uses TRBV12-3 or TRBV12-4 and TRBJ1-4; D remains unclear. The CDR3 consists of 12 residues. The CDR3 protein is CASSLGCEKRFF. The CDR3 bases are TGTGCCAGCAGTTTGGGCTGTGAAAAACGGTTTTTT.

This rearrangement joins TRBV7-3 to TRBJ2-1; 10 nucleotides match TRBD2. V trimming: 2 bases; J trimming: 11 bases; junction bases outside the gene matches: 9. This CDR3 comprises 15 residues. CDR1 is SGHTA, CDR2 FQGTGA, per germline. The CDR3 loop reads CASSLERGGVYKQFF. CDR3 coding DNA: TGTGCCAGCAGCTTAGAGCGGGGGGGCGTCTATAAGCAGTTCTTC.

This clonotype was observed a few times. In nucleotides, the CDR3 is TGCGCCAGCAGCTTTACAGAAAACACTCATTACACCTTC. Protein sequence: CASSFTENTHYTF. This chain uses TRBV5-1 with TRBJ1-2; D is ambiguous. This CDR3 spans 13 amino acids. The V end lost 2 bases, the J end lost 11 bases, and 16 bases lay between the germline ends. Germline CDR1 reads SGHRS; CDR2 reads YFSETQ.

The rearrangement links TRBV7-9 to TRBJ2-7; 7 bases are shared with TRBD1. The V segment lost 5 bases and the J segment 4 bases; nucleotides outside the gene matches: 8. CDR3 length: 14 amino acids. Germline loops: CDR1 SEHNR, CDR2 FQNEAQ (reference sequence). CDR3 DNA: TGTGCCAGCAGCGGATGGGACAGAGGATACGAGCAGTACTTC. Amino acid sequence: CASSGWDRGYEQYF.

This clonotype has just one count. A clone one base away is much larger, so this may be a read error. The rearrangement joins TRBV20-1 to TRBJ2-7, with TRBD1 matching over 7 bases. Per the germline V gene, CDR1 is DFQATT and CDR2 is SNEGSKA (reference sequence). The CDR3 runs 15 residues. V was pared by 5 bases and J by 7 bases, with 17 bases of the junction left unmatched. The CDR3 region has the DNA TGCAGTGCTGGAGCAGGGACAGATGGGGGCAATGAGCAGTACTTC. Its translation: CSAGAGTDGGNEQYF.

This clonotype has at least ten counts. This rearrangement joins TRBV7-7 to TRBJ2-1; D is undetermined. Trimming shortened V by 1 base and J by 0 bases, and 7 bases separated the two germline ends. There are 15 residues in the CDR3. CDR1 SSHAT and CDR2 FNYEAQ come from the germline V gene (reference sequence). CDR3 DNA sequence: TGTGCCAGCAGCTTAGTGGCTGACTCCTACAATGAGCAGTTCTTC. It encodes CASSLVADSYNEQFF.

As regards this clonotype: A read error may be the cause here, since a much bigger clone is one base away. The genes are TRBV29-1 and TRBJ2-7; 8 bases are shared with TRBD1. With V trimmed by 7 bases and J by 5 bases, 13 bases remained unmatched. The CDR3 length is 14 residues. Germline-derived CDR1 and CDR2 are SQVTM and ANQGSEA. CDR3 loop: CSAAGGRGRDEQYF. CDR3 bases: TGCAGCGCCGCCGGTGGCAGGGGGCGGGACGAGCAGTACTTC.

The chain is built from TRBV5-6 and TRBJ2-7; D is possibly TRBD2 (5 bases). Germline assignment: CDR1 SGHDT and CDR2 YYEEEE. The CDR3 runs to 17 residues. V was pared by 1 base and J by 3 bases, with 20 bases between. CDR3 loop: CASSLKRSRLGFYEQYF. The CDR3 region has the DNA TGTGCCAGCAGCTTGAAGCGGTCCAGGCTGGGGTTCTACGAGCAGTACTTC.

The chain carries TRBV12-3 or TRBV12-4 and TRBJ1-1; D gene ambiguous. The V and J ends lost 3 bases and 7 bases respectively, with 9 bases between them. The CDR3 is 12 amino acids. CDR3 amino acids: CASSLSGVEAFF. In DNA, the CDR3 is TGTGCCAGCAGTTTGTCGGGAGTTGAAGCTTTCTTT.

Note on this clonotype: Possible read error: a much larger clone is one base away. The J gene is TRBJ2-6, the V gene TRBV29-1; 7 bases are shared with TRBD1. The length of the CDR3 is 15 residues. The V gene's germline CDR1 is SQVTM and CDR2 ANQGSEA. CDR3 coding DNA: TGCAGCGCCGGGACAGAAATTTCTGGGGCCAACGTCCGGACTTTC. Translated, it gives CSAGTEISGANVRTF.

At least ten counts were recorded for this clonotype. The rearrangement links TRBV20-1 to TRBJ1-6; D remains unclear. This CDR3 region has 12 residues. The germline CDR1 and CDR2 sequences are DFQATT and SNEGSKA (reference sequence). With 3 bases removed from V and 0 bases from J, the gap between germline ends came to 0 bases. CDR3 in amino acids: CSASSYNSPLHF. Here the CDR3 DNA reads TGCAGTGCTAGCTCCTATAATTCACCCCTCCACTTT.

This clonotype was picked up many times. This chain links TRBV4-2 with TRBJ1-2, with 12 positions matching TRBD1. V lost 0 bases, J lost 8 bases, and 4 bases stayed unmatched. Per the germline V gene, CDR1 is LGHNA and CDR2 is YNFKEQ. The CDR3 runs to 15 residues. CDR3: CASSQEGQGAFGYTF. CDR3 nucleotides: TGTGCCAGCAGCCAAGAGGGACAGGGGGCTTTCGGCTACACCTTC.

This chain links TRBV27 with TRBJ1-4, with D unresolved. Per the germline V gene, CDR1 is MNHEY and CDR2 is SMNVEV (reference sequence). This CDR3 has 16 residues. The ends were cut back, 5 bases at V and 8 bases at J, with 21 bases in the middle. Here the CDR3 DNA reads TGTGCCAGCAGTCCCAGAGGCGTGCGGGTTTTCGAAAAACTGTTTTTT. It yields the protein CASSPRGVRVFEKLFF.

The J gene is TRBJ2-5, the V gene TRBV7-2; 12 positions match TRBD2. Trimming removed 5 bases from V and 4 bases from J; junction bases left unmatched: 11. CDR1 and CDR2 from the germline V gene are SGHTA and FQGNSA. This CDR3 spans 17 amino acids. In DNA form, the CDR3 reads TGTGCCAGCAGCCACCCAGTAGGACTAGCGGGAACAGAGACCCAGTACTTC. Protein sequence: CASSHPVGLAGTETQYF.

V is TRBV2 and J is TRBJ2-1; 7 nucleotides agree with TRBD1. V was pared by 8 bases and J by 4 bases, with 5 bases of the junction left unmatched. The CDR3 is 13 amino acids. The germline gives CDR1 SNHLY, CDR2 FYNNEI. CDR3 protein: CASGRGWYNEQFF. The CDR3 DNA is TGTGCCAGCGGCAGGGGGTGGTACAATGAGCAGTTCTTC. Filled out from reference TRBV2 and TRBJ2-1, the complete variable domain reads EPEVTQTPSHQVTQMGQEVILRCVPISNHLYFYWYRQILGQKVEFLVSFYNNEISEKSEIFDDQFSVERPDGSNFTLKIRSTKLEDSAMYFCASGRGWYNEQFFGPGTRLTVL.

This clonotype was found a few times. V is TRBV29-1 and J is TRBJ2-5, with 9 positions matching TRBD1. Trimming at V came to 7 bases and at J to 11 bases, leaving 14 bases not matched to a gene. Germline V gene sequence: CDR1 SQVTM, CDR2 ANQGSEA. CDR3 size: 13 residues. The CDR3 DNA reads TGCAGCGCCGAGGACAGGGGACACAATGAGCAGTACTTC. Protein product: CSAEDRGHNEQYF.

V is TRBV20-1 and J is TRBJ1-6, with D unresolved. Between the trimmed V and J ends, which lost 7 bases and 13 bases, there was a span of 14 bases. CDR1 DFQATT and CDR2 SNEGSKA come from the germline V gene (reference sequence). CDR3 length: 11 residues. DNA for the CDR3: TGCAGTGTTAGGCGTGGAAGCCCCCTCCACTTT. Amino acid sequence: CSVRRGSPLHF.